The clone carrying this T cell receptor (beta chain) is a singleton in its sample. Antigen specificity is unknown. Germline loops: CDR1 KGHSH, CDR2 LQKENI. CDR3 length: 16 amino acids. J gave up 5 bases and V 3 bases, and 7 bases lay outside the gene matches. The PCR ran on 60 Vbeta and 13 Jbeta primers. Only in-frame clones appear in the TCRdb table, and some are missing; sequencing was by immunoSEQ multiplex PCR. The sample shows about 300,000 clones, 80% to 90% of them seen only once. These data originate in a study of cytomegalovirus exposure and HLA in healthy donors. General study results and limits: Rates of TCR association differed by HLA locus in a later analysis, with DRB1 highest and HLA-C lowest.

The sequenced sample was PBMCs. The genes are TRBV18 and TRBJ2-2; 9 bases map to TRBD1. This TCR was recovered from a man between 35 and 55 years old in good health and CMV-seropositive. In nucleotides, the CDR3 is TGTGCCAGCTCACCGGACAGGGGCCGACCTACCGGGGAGCTGTTTTTT. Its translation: CASSPDRGRPTGELFF.